A selection of T cell receptor beta chains follows, all from one sample in a study of T cells in Graves' hyperthyroidism and ophthalmopathy. TCRdb reprocessed the multiplex PCR reads via MiXCR and lists one record per CDR3 protein. The top ten hold more than 7% of the sample, which has 600,000 to 700,000 distinct CDR3 sequences, 45% seen once. The source material was peripheral blood or thyroid tissue (not recorded which). Receptors were obtained from an adult man with Graves' disease, either hyperthyroidism or ophthalmopathy (not recorded which). CDR3s include the opening cysteine and the closing phenylalanine or tryptophan. The D gene is left open where the match is weak. The size entry is marked missing in some rows and otherwise reads once, few, many or a size class.

clone size,D gene,V gene,J gene,CDR3 protein,CDR3 DNA
few,TRBD2,TRBV20-1,TRBJ2-7,CSALRAAGTRYEQYF,TGCAGTGCTCTCCGGGCAGCGGGGACCCGCTACGAGCAGTACTTC
many,-,TRBV5-1,TRBJ2-6,CASSLQGGANVLTF,TGCGCCAGCAGCCTACAAGGGGGGGCCAACGTCCTGACTTTC
-,TRBD1,TRBV29-1,TRBJ1-2,CSVEHRGNYGYTF,TGCAGCGTTGAGCACAGGGGAAACTATGGCTACACCTTC
few,-,TRBV20-1,TRBJ2-5,CSARPGAAETQYF,TGCAGTGCTAGGCCGGGGGCCGCGGAGACCCAGTACTTC
-,-,TRBV7-6,TRBJ1-5,CASSQGRNSNQPQHF,TGTGCCAGCAGCCAGGGACGGAATAGCAATCAGCCCCAGCATTTT
few,TRBD1,TRBV9,TRBJ1-4,CASSSDRGPSNEKLFF,TGTGCCAGCAGTTCGGACAGGGGCCCCTCTAATGAAAAACTGTTTTTT
-,-,TRBV24-1,TRBJ2-2,CATSDARVGPPLSGELFF,TGTGCCACCAGTGACGCCCGGGTGGGACCTCCTCTGTCCGGGGAGCTGTTTTTT
-,-,TRBV15,TRBJ2-6,CATSRDTGSGANVLTF,TGTGCCACCAGCAGAGATACAGGGTCGGGGGCCAACGTCCTGACTTTC
once,TRBD1,TRBV12-3/TRBV12-4,TRBJ2-7,CASSFRQGAGYEQYF,TGTGCCAGCAGTTTTAGACAGGGGGCCGGCTACGAGCAGTACTTC
many,-,TRBV7-2,TRBJ2-5,CASSPAVRGIRETQYF,TGTGCCAGCAGCCCTGCCGTTCGGGGGATAAGAGAGACCCAGTACTTC
-,-,TRBV5-6,TRBJ1-4,CASSFMDSGATNEKLFF,TGTGCCAGCAGCTTCATGGACAGCGGGGCAACTAATGAAAAACTGTTTTTT
once,-,TRBV9,TRBJ1-4,CASSVVEGDNEKLFF,TGTGCCAGCAGCGTAGTGGAGGGGGATAATGAAAAACTGTTTTTT
-,-,TRBV7-2,TRBJ1-2,CASSFPPRLWGAIGKGYTF,TGTGCCAGCAGTTTTCCTCCCCGCCTATGGGGGGCCATTGGAAAGGGCTACACCTTC
-,TRBD1,TRBV6-1,TRBJ2-5,CASSLSPGTEETQYF,TGTGCCAGCAGTTTATCCCCCGGGACAGAAGAGACCCAGTACTTC
-,-,TRBV25-1,TRBJ1-5,CASSAGSFNQPQHF,TGTGCCAGCAGCGCTGGTAGTTTCAATCAGCCCCAGCATTTT
-,-,TRBV20-1,TRBJ2-7,CSARVRGRPNYEQYF,TGCAGTGCTAGAGTCCGGGGGAGGCCCAATTACGAGCAGTACTTC
-,TRBD1,TRBV7-9,TRBJ1-2,CASRTGTGASYTF,TGTGCCAGCAGGACCGGGACAGGGGCCTCCTACACCTTC
-,-,TRBV20-1,TRBJ1-1,CSATPGPGNTEAFF,TGCAGTGCTACGCCGGGGCCGGGGAACACTGAAGCTTTCTTT
many,-,TRBV12-3/TRBV12-4,TRBJ2-7,CASSFTGYEQYF,TGTGCCAGCAGCTTCACAGGGTACGAGCAGTACTTC
few,TRBD2,TRBV7-6,TRBJ2-2,CASSLELADTGELFF,TGTGCCAGCAGCTTAGAACTAGCGGACACCGGGGAGCTGTTTTTT
few,-,TRBV29-1,TRBJ1-5,CSVVLTDSNQPQHF,TGCAGCGTCGTTTTGACGGATAGCAATCAGCCCCAGCATTTT
many,-,TRBV29-1,TRBJ1-3,CSVGEPGNTIYF,TGCAGCGTTGGGGAACCTGGAAACACCATATATTTT
-,-,TRBV25-1,TRBJ2-3,CASSESVIGPNTQYF,TGTGCCAGCAGTGAAAGTGTCATCGGGCCAAATACGCAGTATTTT
few,TRBD2,TRBV12-3/TRBV12-4,TRBJ2-5,CASSRQHRLAGLQETQYF,TGTGCCAGCAGCCGACAGCACCGACTAGCGGGTCTACAAGAGACCCAGTACTTC
many,TRBD1,TRBV9,TRBJ1-2,CASSGDRFYGYTF,TGTGCCAGCAGCGGGGACAGATTTTATGGCTACACCTTC
-,-,TRBV5-4,TRBJ1-1,CASSKGGTTEAFF,TGTGCCAGCAGCAAGGGGGGTACAACGGAAGCTTTCTTT
-,TRBD1,TRBV6-1,TRBJ1-1,CASSPQTGTWAFF,TGTGCCAGCAGTCCCCAGACAGGGACCTGGGCTTTCTTT
-,-,TRBV7-9,TRBJ2-5,CASSLGHMQTQYF,TGTGCCAGCAGCTTAGGACATATGCAGACCCAGTACTTC
few,TRBD1,TRBV20-1,TRBJ1-1,CSASRTGFGTEAFF,TGCAGTGCCAGTCGGACAGGGTTTGGAACTGAAGCTTTCTTT